These 32 T cell receptor beta chains were all obtained from the same sample, sequenced in a study of blood T cells in healthy people across ages. Primed by a sample-barcoded 5' primer and a J-beta primer mix, a second PCR proceeded for roughly 7 to 12 cycles. TCRdb processed the 5' RACE reads anew with MiXCR; each CDR3 protein has one entry. Of more than 650,000 distinct CDR3 sequences in the sample, about 55% were seen once. Sequenced material: blood. These receptor sequences come from a man aged 80 or over in good health.

V is TRBV9 and J is TRBJ2-7; D is unclear. The CDR3 runs to 16 residues. Looked up from germline, CDR1 is SGDLS and CDR2 is YYNGEE. Deletions cut 3 bases from V and 2 bases from J, with 18 bases between. CDR3 in amino acids: CASSAWAETQTYEQYF. CDR3 in DNA: TGTGCCAGCAGCGCCTGGGCCGAAACTCAAACCTACGAGCAGTACTTC.

This clonotype was counted between two and nine times. The V and J genes are TRBV7-2 and TRBJ2-5; unclear D gene. The V end lost 2 bases, the J end lost 3 bases, and 4 bases lay between the germline ends. The germline CDR1 and CDR2 sequences are SGHTA and FQGNSA. This CDR3 contains 12 residues. CDR3: CASSLNEETQYF. The CDR3 coding sequence is TGTGCCAGCAGCTTAAATGAAGAGACCCAGTACTTC. The whole variable domain, remainder taken from reference TRBV7-2 and TRBJ2-5, is GAGVSQSPSNKVTEKGKDVELRCDPISGHTALYWYRQSLGQGLEFLIYFQGNSAPDKSGLPSDRFSAERTGGSVSTLTIQRTQQEDSAVYLCASSLNEETQYFGPGTRLLVL.

The V call is TRBV3-1, the J call TRBJ2-4; a possible D gene is TRBD2 (6 bases). This CDR3 spans 15 amino acids. V was trimmed by 0 bases and J by 6 bases, leaving 12 bases between them. Per germline, CDR1 LGHDT and CDR2 YNNKEL (reference sequence). DNA for the CDR3: TGTGCCAGCAGCCAAGAGGGGAGGAGGGGAAACATTCAGTACTTC. As protein: CASSQEGRRGNIQYF.

The chain combines TRBV7-2 with TRBJ2-1; perhaps TRBD2 as D (7 bases). Deletions cut 8 bases from V and 5 bases from J, with 16 bases between. Germline V gene data show CDR1 as SGHTA and CDR2 as FQGNSA. The CDR3 extends over 14 amino acids. In nucleotides, the CDR3 is TGTGCCAGCGATTGGGGGGGCAATAACAATGAGCAGTTCTTC. The encoded protein is CASDWGGNNNEQFF.

V is TRBV2 and J is TRBJ1-5; 8 bases are shared with TRBD1. CDR1 is SNHLY and CDR2 is FYNNEI in the germline V gene. J gave up 6 bases and V 5 bases, and 9 bases lay outside the gene matches. This CDR3 comprises 15 residues. The CDR3 sequence is CASSKSGGAVQPQHF. The CDR3 DNA follows: TGTGCCAGCAGTAAATCAGGGGGCGCGGTTCAGCCCCAGCATTTT.

This clonotype has only a few counts. The V and J genes are TRBV7-8 and TRBJ2-3, with D hard to call. The germline V and J ends were trimmed by 5 bases and 14 bases, with 23 bases remaining between them. This CDR3 spans 14 amino acids. Germline V lookup: CDR1 SGHVS, CDR2 FQNEAQ. The CDR3 nucleotides are TGTGCCAGCAGCAACACGGCCCTGGGGTCTTACGCGTATTTT. This encodes CASSNTALGSYAYF. Full variable domain (outside the CDR3, taken from reference TRBV7-8 and TRBJ2-3): GAGVSQSPRYKVAKRGQDVALRCDPISGHVSLFWYQQALGQGPEFLTYFQNEAQLDKSGLPSDRFFAERPEGSVSTLKIQRTQQEDSAVYLCASSNTALGSYAYFGPGTRLTVL.

Remarks on this clonotype: A much larger clone differs by one base, so this may be a read error. The chain combines TRBV7-2 with TRBJ2-5; TRBD2 matches 16 bases. J lost 11 bases, V lost 2 bases, and 20 bases had no gene match. Germline V gene sequence: CDR1 SGHTA, CDR2 FQGNSA. The CDR3 contains 20 residues. The CDR3, as DNA: TGTGCCAGCAGCTTACCCCCCGGGACTAGCGGGGGGGCCATTAGAAATGAGCAGTACTTC. As protein: CASSLPPGTSGGAIRNEQYF.

The J gene is TRBJ1-2, the V gene TRBV2; D unresolved. CDR1 is SNHLY, CDR2 FYNNEI, per germline. V was trimmed by 8 bases and J by 3 bases, leaving 13 bases between them. This CDR3 is built from 13 residues. CDR3 nucleotide sequence: TGTGCCAGCTCCAAGGACGGGTACTATGGCTACACCTTC. The encoded protein is CASSKDGYYGYTF.

This clonotype was detected a few times. The chain links TRBV29-1 to TRBJ1-5; a weak D match, TRBD1 (6 bases). The germline V gene has CDR1 SQVTM and CDR2 ANQGSEA. This CDR3 spans 14 amino acids. V was pared by 5 bases and J by 2 bases, with 13 bases between. CDR3 DNA sequence: TGCAGCGTTAGAACAGGGATGGGCAATCAGCCCCAGCATTTT. Amino acids: CSVRTGMGNQPQHF.

This clonotype was seen only a few times. The chain carries TRBV6-5 and TRBJ2-3, with TRBD1 matching over 9 bases. Germline CDR1 reads MNHEY; CDR2 reads SVGAGI. The CDR3 runs 14 residues. J was trimmed by 1 base and V by 6 bases; bases with no gene match: 2. In nucleotides, the CDR3 is TGTGCCAGCAGGGGGGACAGGGGCACAGATACGCAGTATTTT. It specifies CASRGDRGTDTQYF.

This sequence joins TRBV11-2 and TRBJ2-1; TRBD2 agrees at 9 bases. V lost 5 bases to trimming and J lost 4 bases; unmatched junction nucleotides: 12. This CDR3 is 17 amino acids long. Germline CDR1 is SGHAT and CDR2 is FQNNGV. This chain's CDR3 is CASSPGGLATSYNEQFF. The CDR3 nucleotides read TGTGCCAGCAGCCCAGGAGGACTAGCGACAAGTTACAATGAGCAGTTCTTC.

The chain uses TRBV7-9 and TRBJ2-3; D perhaps matches TRBD2 (6 bases). V was clipped by 6 bases and J by 7 bases, with 11 bases between them. The germline gives CDR1 SEHNR, CDR2 FQNEAQ (reference sequence). The CDR3 is made up of 12 amino acids. Here the CDR3 reads CASSPGLYTQYF. In nucleotides, the CDR3 is TGTGCCAGCAGTCCCGGACTATATACGCAGTATTTT.

To note about this clonotype: A single base separates this from a much larger clone, so it may be a read error. Lacking the conserved final phenylalanine or tryptophan, this CDR3 likely reflects a read error. V gene TRBV27 combines with J gene TRBJ2-7; D uncertain. Trimming left V 4 bases short and J 0 bases short, with 4 bases between. The CDR3 has 12 amino acids. Germline V lookup: CDR1 MNHEY, CDR2 SMNVEV (reference sequence). The CDR3 is CASSYGSYEQYS. The CDR3 region has the DNA TGTGCCAGCAGTTACGGCTCCTACGAGCAGTACTCC.

The chain uses TRBV12-3 or TRBV12-4 and TRBJ2-5; D remains unclear. The CDR3 consists of 14 residues. Trimming pared 6 bases from V and 2 bases from J, leaving 13 bases between. This CDR3 is CASSPSAEQETQYF. The CDR3 region has the DNA TGTGCCAGCAGCCCCTCTGCGGAGCAAGAGACCCAGTACTTC.

At least ten counts were recorded for this clonotype. The gene calls are TRBV29-1 and TRBJ2-5; tentatively, D is TRBD2 (5 bases). CDR1 is SQVTM, CDR2 ANQGSEA, per germline. V was shortened by 5 bases and J by 5 bases, with 15 bases between the two germline ends. The CDR3 consists of 13 residues. The CDR3 is CSVSGSQGETQYF. In nucleotides, the CDR3 is TGCAGCGTTTCGGGATCTCAAGGGGAGACCCAGTACTTC.

This clonotype was recorded a few times. The rearrangement uses TRBV28 and TRBJ2-4; D gene unclear. The J call is uncertain, as TRBJ2-7 better fits the DNA end. The length of the CDR3 is 13 residues. In germline, CDR1 is MDHEN, CDR2 SYDVKM. The CDR3 DNA sequence: TGTGCCAGCAGTATAGTTCGGTCCTACGAGCAGTACTTC. It yields the protein CASSIVRSYEQYF.

This clonotype was seen more than once but under ten times. This chain links TRBV6-1 with TRBJ1-2, with TRBD1 as a possible D gene (6 bases). V was cut by 11 bases and J by 4 bases, with 17 bases left in between. The CDR3 spans 13 residues. Germline CDR1 reads MNHNS; CDR2 reads SASEGT. The CDR3 sequence is CAGGGERPYGYTF. The CDR3 coding sequence is TGTGCCGGAGGGGGAGAGAGGCCCTATGGCTACACCTTC.

This clonotype was detected once. V usage is TRBV5-1 and J usage is TRBJ2-1; 12 bases are a match to TRBD2. The ends lost 3 bases at V and 7 bases at J; junction bases unmatched: 8. CDR1 and CDR2 (germline): SGHRS, YFSETQ. This CDR3 region has 16 residues. DNA of the CDR3: TGCGCCAGCAGCTCTGGACTAGCGGGGACATTAAATGAGCAGTTCTTC. Amino acids: CASSSGLAGTLNEQFF.

On this clonotype itself: The junction does not match germline at one end; this may be a read error. This chain connects TRBV2 to TRBJ2-5, with 7 bases matching TRBD1. The CDR3 covers 12 residues. Per germline, CDR1 SNHLY and CDR2 FYNNEI. This CDR3 is CASREDRAGEYF. The CDR3 region has the DNA TGTGCCAGCAGGGAAGACAGGGCTGGGGAGTACTTC. The variable domain in full, with the rest retrieved from reference TRBV2 and TRBJ2-5, is EPEVTQTPSHQVTQMGQEVILRCVPISNHLYFYWYRQILGQKVEFLVSFYNNEISEKSEIFDDQFSVERPDGSNFTLKIRSTKLEDSAMYFCASREDRAGEYFGPGTRLLVL.

This chain uses TRBV7-9 with TRBJ2-5; TRBD2 agrees at 10 bases. This CDR3 is built from 14 residues. The germline CDR1 and CDR2 sequences are SEHNR and FQNEAQ (reference sequence). Germline trimming cut 5 bases from V and 5 bases from J; bases unmatched to any gene: 5. CDR3: CASSPAGGSETQYF. The CDR3, as DNA: TGTGCCAGCAGCCCAGCGGGGGGGAGCGAGACCCAGTACTTC.

There are a few counts of this clonotype. The chain uses TRBV2 and TRBJ1-2; 7 bases agree with TRBD1. This CDR3 spans 14 amino acids. J was trimmed by 8 bases and V by 11 bases; bases with no gene match: 17. Germline loops: CDR1 SNHLY, CDR2 FYNNEI. The CDR3 nucleotides read TGTGCCGGCCAGGGTAAGACAGGGAGGAAAGGCTACACCTTC. It yields the protein CAGQGKTGRKGYTF.

The rearrangement uses TRBV12-3 or TRBV12-4 and TRBJ2-7; TRBD2 is a possible D gene (6 bases). The CDR3 is 15 residues long. V was shortened by 3 bases and J by 2 bases, with 14 bases between the two germline ends. The CDR3: CASSFGGRKAYEQYF. DNA of the CDR3: TGTGCCAGCAGTTTCGGTGGGAGGAAAGCCTACGAGCAGTACTTC.

The chain couples TRBV10-2 to TRBJ1-2, with D hard to call. The CDR3 runs to 14 residues. Trimming pared 2 bases from V and 1 base from J, leaving 8 bases between. Per the germline V gene, CDR1 is WSHSY and CDR2 is SAAADI. The CDR3: CASSEDTFNYGYTF. CDR3 bases: TGCGCCAGCAGTGAGGACACCTTTAACTATGGCTACACCTTC.

In the case of this clonotype: A junction end diverges from the germline sequence, so it may reflect a read error. This chain links TRBV18 with TRBJ1-1; D remains unclear. Germline loops: CDR1 KGHSH, CDR2 LQKENI. CDR3 size: 14 residues. CDR3 protein: CASPPPQAFPEAFF. CDR3 nucleotide sequence: TGTGCCAGCCCACCACCCCAGGCTTTCCCTGAAGCTTTCTTT.

The V gene is TRBV7-9, the J gene TRBJ2-2; 8 bases match TRBD1. CDR3 size: 15 residues. V shed 8 bases and J 2 bases; nucleotides not matched to a gene: 7. Looked up from germline, CDR1 is SEHNR and CDR2 is FQNEAQ (reference sequence). CDR3 in amino acids: CASPKGTGNTGELFF. The CDR3 DNA follows: TGTGCCAGCCCGAAGGGGACAGGTAACACCGGGGAGCTGTTTTTT.

The chain combines TRBV12-3 or TRBV12-4 with TRBJ2-7; D possibly uses TRBD1 or TRBD2 (5 bases each). Trimming pared 8 bases from V and 2 bases from J, leaving 22 bases between. CDR3 size: 16 residues. The CDR3: CASGGWDRELPYEQYF. The CDR3 DNA follows: TGTGCCAGCGGAGGCTGGGACCGCGAGCTCCCCTACGAGCAGTACTTC.

The chain joins TRBV7-2 to TRBJ2-7; D gene unclear. CDR1 is SGHTA and CDR2 is FQGNSA in the germline V gene. V lost 1 base and J lost 4, with 11 bases in between. The CDR3 extends over 14 amino acids. The CDR3 sequence is CASSLGPVNYEQYF. Here the CDR3 DNA reads TGTGCCAGCAGCTTAGGACCCGTAAATTACGAGCAGTACTTC.

V gene TRBV2 combines with J gene TRBJ1-5; weak D call: TRBD1 (5 bases). Germline CDR1 SNHLY, CDR2 FYNNEI. The V end was cut by 4 bases, the J end by 2 bases, with 12 bases between. The CDR3 has 15 residues. CDR3 DNA sequence: TGTGCCAGCAGTGTCCAGGGTTTGGGCAATCAGCCCCAGCATTTT. Its translation is CASSVQGLGNQPQHF.

Worth noting for this clonotype: A much larger clone lies one base from this, so it may be a read error. V usage is TRBV29-1 and J usage is TRBJ2-1, with 8 bases that match TRBD1. The CDR3 covers 15 residues. Per germline, CDR1 SQVTM and CDR2 ANQGSEA. V lost 3 bases, J lost 11 bases, and 15 bases stayed unmatched. The CDR3 region is CSVDPGQGRENKQFF. CDR3 sequence (DNA): TGCAGCGTTGATCCTGGACAGGGTAGGGAAAATAAGCAGTTCTTC.

This rearrangement joins TRBV18 to TRBJ2-1; TRBD2 agrees at 9 bases. The germline gives CDR1 KGHSH, CDR2 LQKENI. The J segment lost 8 bases and the V segment lost 5 bases, leaving 13 bases of the junction unmatched. CDR3 length: 16 amino acids. DNA of the CDR3: TGTGCCAGCTCAGTAATAGCGGGAGCGGCCCGAGATGAGCAGTTCTTC. This sequence encodes CASSVIAGAARDEQFF.

V gene TRBV30 combines with J gene TRBJ2-1; D tentatively reads TRBD1 or TRBD2 (5 bases each). The V end lost 2 bases, the J end lost 7 bases, and 9 bases lay between the germline ends. In germline, CDR1 is GTSNPN, CDR2 SVGIG (reference sequence). The CDR3 totals 12 residues. CDR3 amino acids: CAWSPGPNEQFF. The CDR3 DNA sequence: TGTGCCTGGAGTCCGGGGCCGAATGAGCAGTTCTTC.

The chain is built from TRBV7-9 and TRBJ1-2, with D unclear. Germline V gives CDR1 SEHNR, CDR2 FQNEAQ (reference sequence). This CDR3 is 16 amino acids long. Trimming stripped 5 bases from V and 6 bases from J, with 22 bases between. CDR3 nucleotide sequence: TGTGCCAGCAGCCCAATAGGGCAGCCCGGCGGGCATGGCTACACCTTC. Its translation: CASSPIGQPGGHGYTF.